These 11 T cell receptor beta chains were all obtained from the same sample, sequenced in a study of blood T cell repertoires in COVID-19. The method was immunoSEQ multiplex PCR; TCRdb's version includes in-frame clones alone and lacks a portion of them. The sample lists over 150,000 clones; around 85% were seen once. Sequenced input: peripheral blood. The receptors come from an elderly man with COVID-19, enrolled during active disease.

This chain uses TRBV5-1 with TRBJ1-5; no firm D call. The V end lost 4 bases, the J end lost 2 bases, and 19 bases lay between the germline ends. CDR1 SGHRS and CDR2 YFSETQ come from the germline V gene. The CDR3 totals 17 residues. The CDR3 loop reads CASSPRPLVVGNQPQHF. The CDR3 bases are TGCGCCAGCAGCCCCCGCCCGCTAGTGGTTGGCAATCAGCCCCAGCATTTT.

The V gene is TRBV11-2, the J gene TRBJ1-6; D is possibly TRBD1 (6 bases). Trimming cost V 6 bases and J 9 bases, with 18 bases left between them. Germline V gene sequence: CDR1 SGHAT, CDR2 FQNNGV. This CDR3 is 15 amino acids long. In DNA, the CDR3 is TGTGCCAGCAGTTCGGCGGGGGGCGGGGCTTCACCCCTCCACTTT. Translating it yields CASSSAGGGASPLHF.

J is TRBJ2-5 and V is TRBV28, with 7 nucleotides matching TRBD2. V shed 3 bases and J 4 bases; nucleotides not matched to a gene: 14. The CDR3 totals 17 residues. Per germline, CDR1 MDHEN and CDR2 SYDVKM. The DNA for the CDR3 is TGTGCCAGCAGTTTTCCTGATCGGGGGAGGGGCCCAGAGACCCAGTACTTC. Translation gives CASSFPDRGRGPETQYF.

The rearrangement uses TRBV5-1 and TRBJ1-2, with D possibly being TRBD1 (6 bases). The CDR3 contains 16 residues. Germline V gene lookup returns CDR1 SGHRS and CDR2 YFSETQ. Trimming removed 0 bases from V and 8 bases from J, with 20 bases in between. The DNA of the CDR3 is TGCGCCAGCAGCTTGGAGGGCAGGGGCTCATCTGGCGGCTACACCTTC. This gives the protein CASSLEGRGSSGGYTF.

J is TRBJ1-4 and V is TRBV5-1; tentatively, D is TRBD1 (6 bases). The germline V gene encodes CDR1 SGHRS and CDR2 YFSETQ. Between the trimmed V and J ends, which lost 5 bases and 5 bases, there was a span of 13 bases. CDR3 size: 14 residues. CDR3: CASRLSTGNEKLFF. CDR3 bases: TGCGCCAGCAGGTTGTCGACAGGCAATGAAAAACTGTTTTTT.

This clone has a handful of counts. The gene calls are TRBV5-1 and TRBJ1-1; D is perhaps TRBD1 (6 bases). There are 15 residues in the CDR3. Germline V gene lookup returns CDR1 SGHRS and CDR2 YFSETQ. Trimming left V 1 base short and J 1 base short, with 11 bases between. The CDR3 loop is CASSLTGTRNTEAFF. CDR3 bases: TGCGCCAGCAGCTTGACCGGGACACGGAACACTGAAGCTTTCTTT.

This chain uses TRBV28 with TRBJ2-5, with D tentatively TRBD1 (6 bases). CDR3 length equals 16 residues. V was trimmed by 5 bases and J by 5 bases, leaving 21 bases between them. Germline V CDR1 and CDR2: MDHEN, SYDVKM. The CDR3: CASSPRGVEVRETQYF. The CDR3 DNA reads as TGTGCCAGCAGTCCCAGGGGTGTAGAGGTACGGGAGACCCAGTACTTC.

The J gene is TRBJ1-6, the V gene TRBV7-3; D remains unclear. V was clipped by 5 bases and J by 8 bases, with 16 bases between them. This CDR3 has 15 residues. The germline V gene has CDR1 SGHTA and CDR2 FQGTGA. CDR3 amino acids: CASSPRGPSDSPLHF. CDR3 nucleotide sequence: TGTGCCAGCAGCCCCCGCGGGCCCTCGGATTCACCCCTCCACTTT.

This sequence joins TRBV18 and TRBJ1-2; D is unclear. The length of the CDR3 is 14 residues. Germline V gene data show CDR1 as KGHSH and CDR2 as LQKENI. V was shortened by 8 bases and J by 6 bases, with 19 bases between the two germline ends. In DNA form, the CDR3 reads TGTGCCAGCCACATGGACGGAGGAAGCAATGGCTACACCTTC. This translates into CASHMDGGSNGYTF.

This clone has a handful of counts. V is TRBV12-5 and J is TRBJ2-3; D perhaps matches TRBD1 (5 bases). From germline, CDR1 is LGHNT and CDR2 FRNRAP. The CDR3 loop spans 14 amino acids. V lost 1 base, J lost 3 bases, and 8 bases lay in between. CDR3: CASGLDRMTDTQYF. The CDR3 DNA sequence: TGTGCTAGTGGTTTGGACAGGATGACAGATACGCAGTATTTT.

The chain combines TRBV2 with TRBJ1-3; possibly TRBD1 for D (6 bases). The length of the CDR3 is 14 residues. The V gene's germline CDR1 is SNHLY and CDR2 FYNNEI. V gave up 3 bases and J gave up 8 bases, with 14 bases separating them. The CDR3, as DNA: TGTGCCAGCAGTGACCAGACAGGTCGGGACACCATATATTTT. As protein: CASSDQTGRDTIYF.